These 15 T cell receptor beta chains were all obtained from the same sample, sequenced in a study of blood T cells in healthy people across ages. The second PCR ran roughly 6 to 11 cycles with a sample-barcoded 5' primer and J-beta primers. Via MiXCR, TCRdb re-called the 5' RACE reads, giving one row per CDR3 protein. The sample holds just over 1 million distinct CDR3 sequences; 35% to 50% are singletons and the top ten take approximately 17%. Sequencing was performed on blood. These receptors all come from a woman aged 55-69 years in good health.

CDR3 sequence (DNA): TGTGCCAGCACCCTGGGCGGGGGCAATGAGCAGTTCTTC. It translates to CASTLGGGNEQFF. V usage is TRBV2 and J usage is TRBJ2-1; 7 bases map to TRBD2. Looked up from germline, CDR1 is SNHLY and CDR2 is FYNNEI. V trimming: 7 bases; J trimming: 6 bases; junction bases outside the gene matches: 6. This CDR3 has 13 amino acids.

In DNA, the CDR3 is TGTGCCAGCAGCTTACGAGTCGGACGAGCGGACCTATACGAGCAGTACTTC. It codes for CASSLRVGRADLYEQYF. The rearrangement links TRBV7-9 to TRBJ2-7, with D perhaps TRBD2 (5 bases). The CDR3 is 17 residues long. CDR1 SEHNR and CDR2 FQNEAQ come from the germline V gene (reference sequence). Trimming took 2 bases from V and 4 from J, leaving 21 bases between them.

The sample holds a few counts of this clonotype. The chain links TRBV20-1 to TRBJ2-7, with D possibly TRBD1 on 5 matching bases. Germline V gives CDR1 DFQATT, CDR2 SNEGSKA (reference sequence). The CDR3 has 13 residues. Trimming shortened V by 2 bases and J by 1 base, and 9 bases separated the two germline ends. This CDR3 is CSARHTGSYEQYF. The DNA for the CDR3 is TGCAGTGCTAGACATACAGGATCCTACGAGCAGTACTTC.

The chain employs TRBV6-2 or TRBV6-3 and TRBJ2-3; D not certain. Germline CDR1 MNHEY, CDR2 SVGEGT. The CDR3 is 17 residues long. Trimming removed 5 bases at V and 0 bases at J, with 18 bases between. CDR3 DNA: TGTGCCAGCAGTCGGCTAGGTTCGCCGCTTAGCACAGATACGCAGTATTTT. Its translation: CASSRLGSPLSTDTQYF.

CDR3 DNA: TGTGCCACCCTTAGCGGATTCTACAATGAGCAGTTCTTC. Translation gives CATLSGFYNEQFF. The V call is TRBV6-2 or TRBV6-3, the J call TRBJ2-1, with D tentatively TRBD2 (6 bases). Germline V gene lookup returns CDR1 MNHEY and CDR2 SVGEGT. The CDR3 extends over 13 amino acids. Trimming left V 10 bases short and J 3 bases short, with 13 bases between.

As regards this clonotype: A much bigger clone sits one base away, suggesting this may be a read error. This chain joins TRBV10-3 and TRBJ2-3, with no clear D. Germline CDR1 ENHRY, CDR2 SYGVKD. The CDR3 has 11 amino acids. In nucleotides, the CDR3 is TGTGTCATCAGTGAGACAGATACGCAGTATTTT. Translation: CVISETDTQYF.

The chain recombines TRBV24-1 with TRBJ1-2, with 12 bases that match TRBD1. CDR1 KGHDR and CDR2 SFDVKD come from the germline V gene. V lost 0 bases, J lost 10 bases, and 17 bases stayed unmatched. The CDR3 totals 19 residues. CDR3 region: CATSDLNPGQGARFRNYTF. The CDR3 nucleotides are TGTGCCACCAGTGATTTGAATCCGGGACAGGGGGCGCGATTTCGCAACTACACCTTC.

This clonotype occurred a few times. The chain links TRBV29-1 to TRBJ2-5, with TRBD2 matching over 11 bases. The CDR3 spans 11 residues. Germline CDR1 is SQVTM and CDR2 is ANQGSEA. The ends lost 5 bases at V and 11 bases at J; junction bases unmatched: 4. CDR3 sequence: CSVWTSGQQYF. The CDR3 nucleotides read TGCAGCGTTTGGACTAGCGGGCAGCAGTACTTC.

This clonotype appeared a few times. The chain is built from TRBV29-1 and TRBJ2-1, with TRBD2 identical over 9 bases. Germline CDR1 is SQVTM and CDR2 is ANQGSEA. V trimming: 3 bases; J trimming: 7 bases; junction bases outside the gene matches: 1. The CDR3 runs 12 residues. CDR3 in DNA: TGCAGCGTTGACACTAGCGGGAATGAGCAGTTCTTC. Its translation is CSVDTSGNEQFF.

The chain recombines TRBV6-1 with TRBJ1-5, with 9 bases fitting TRBD1. The CDR3 totals 13 residues. Trimming removed 6 bases from V and 5 bases from J; junction bases left unmatched: 2. Looked up from germline, CDR1 is MNHNS and CDR2 is SASEGT. The CDR3 bases are TGTGCCAGCAGACGACAGGGGGATCAGCCCCAGCATTTT. Protein: CASRRQGDQPQHF.

The J gene is TRBJ2-2, the V gene TRBV6-2 or TRBV6-3; 13 bases fit TRBD2. V trimming: 5 bases; J trimming: 8 bases; junction bases outside the gene matches: 5. Germline CDR1 MNHEY, CDR2 SVGEGT. The CDR3 length is 15 residues. CDR3 residues: CASSTSGRAKGELFF. The CDR3 DNA follows: TGTGCCAGCAGTACTAGCGGGAGGGCCAAGGGGGAGCTGTTTTTT.

In its sample, this clonotype was seen a few times. This chain joins TRBV27 and TRBJ1-2; D is perhaps TRBD1 (5 bases). V shed 2 bases and J shed 1 base, with 17 bases lying between them. CDR3 length: 17 residues. Germline V gene lookup returns CDR1 MNHEY and CDR2 SMNVEV (reference sequence). CDR3 loop: CASSLQGNGAHNYGYTF. CDR3 sequence (DNA): TGTGCCAGCAGTTTACAGGGAAATGGTGCCCATAACTATGGCTACACCTTC.

The DNA for the CDR3 is TGCGCCAGCAGCTCAGCACTAGCGGGAGGAAATTACAATGAGCAGTTCTTC. Its translation is CASSSALAGGNYNEQFF. This chain uses TRBV5-1 with TRBJ2-1; 12 bases are shared with TRBD2. The CDR3 has 17 residues. Germline CDR1 and CDR2: SGHRS and YFSETQ. V lost 3 bases and J lost 4; bases outside the gene matches: 8.

The chain has TRBV7-2 and TRBJ2-3; D is ambiguous. Trimming left V 5 bases short and J 4 bases short, with 25 bases between. Germline V gene lookup returns CDR1 SGHTA and CDR2 FQGNSA. The CDR3 has 18 residues. The CDR3 protein is CASSQDSQSSSPPDTQYF. The CDR3 DNA reads as TGTGCCAGCAGCCAAGACTCACAGTCCTCCTCCCCCCCAGATACGCAGTATTTT.

Only a few counts were recorded for this clonotype. The V call is TRBV6-5, the J call TRBJ2-7, with 9 bases fitting TRBD2. The V segment lost 5 bases and the J segment 12 bases; nucleotides outside the gene matches: 5. Germline values: CDR1 MNHEY, CDR2 SVGAGI. The CDR3 is 11 residues long. CDR3 nucleotides: TGTGCCAGCAGTGCTAGCGGGGTCTGGTACTTC. This encodes CASSASGVWYF.